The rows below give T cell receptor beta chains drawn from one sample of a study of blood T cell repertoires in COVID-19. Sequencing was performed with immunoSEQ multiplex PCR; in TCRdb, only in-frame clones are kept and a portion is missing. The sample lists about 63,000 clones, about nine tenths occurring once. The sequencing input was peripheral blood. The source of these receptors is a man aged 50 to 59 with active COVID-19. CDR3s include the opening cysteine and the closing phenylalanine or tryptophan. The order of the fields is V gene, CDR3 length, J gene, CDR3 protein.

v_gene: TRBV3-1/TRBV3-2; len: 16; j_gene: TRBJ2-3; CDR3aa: CASSQRGGRGEDTQYF
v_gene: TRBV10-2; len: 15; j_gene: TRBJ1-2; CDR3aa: CASSDSAQAHYGYTF
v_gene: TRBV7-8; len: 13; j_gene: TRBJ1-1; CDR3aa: CASSLVGDSEAFF
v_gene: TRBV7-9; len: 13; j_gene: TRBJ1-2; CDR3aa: CASSFRAGYGYTF
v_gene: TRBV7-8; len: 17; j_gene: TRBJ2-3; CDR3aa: CASSLERTSGYTDTQYF
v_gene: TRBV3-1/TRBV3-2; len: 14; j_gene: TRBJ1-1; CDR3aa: CASSYRTGRTEAFF
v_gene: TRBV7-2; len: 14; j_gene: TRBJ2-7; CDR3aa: CASSLGTGPYEQYF
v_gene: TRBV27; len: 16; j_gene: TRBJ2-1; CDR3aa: CATFSLTSGRAHEQFF
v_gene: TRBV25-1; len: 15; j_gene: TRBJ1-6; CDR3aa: CASSPTTGGNSPLHF
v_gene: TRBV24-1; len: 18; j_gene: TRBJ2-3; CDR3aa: CATSAPGLAGTRTDTQYF
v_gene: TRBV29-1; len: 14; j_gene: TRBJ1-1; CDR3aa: CSVEGGGGDTEAFF
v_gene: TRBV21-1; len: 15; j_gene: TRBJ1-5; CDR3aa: CASSKGQGANQPQHF
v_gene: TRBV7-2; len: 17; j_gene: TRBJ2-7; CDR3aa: CASSLRGTASGSHEQYF
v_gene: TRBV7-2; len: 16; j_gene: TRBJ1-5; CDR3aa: CASSLVVGQGGQPQHF
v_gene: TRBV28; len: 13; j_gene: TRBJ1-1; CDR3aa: CASSLRTGVGAFF
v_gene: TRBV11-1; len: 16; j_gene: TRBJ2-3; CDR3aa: CASSVLAGGSTDTQYF
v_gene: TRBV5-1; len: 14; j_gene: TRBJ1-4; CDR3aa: CASSQTGGIEKLFF
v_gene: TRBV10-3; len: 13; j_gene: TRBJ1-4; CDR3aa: CAISGGRDEKLFF